There are many counts of the clone carrying this TCR beta chain. Its specificity is unknown. Germline V gene lookup returns CDR1 SGHTA and CDR2 FQGTGA. This CDR3 comprises 13 residues. With 9 bases clipped from V and 4 bases from J, the junction kept 7 bases outside the gene matches. This sample stems from a study of T cells after posttransplantation cyclophosphamide. General observations from the study: Donor CD8+ memory clones often dominated recipient blood repertoires at later times.

Generated by immunoSEQ multiplex PCR, the TCRdb table keeps only in-frame clones and is missing some. The sample shows nearly 25,000 clones, none of them appearing just once. The chain combines TRBV7-3 with TRBJ1-1, with 8 bases that match TRBD1. The source material was PBMCs. This TCR was sampled from a woman in her 50s in good health, CMV-negative, and a related stem cell transplant donor. In nucleotides, the CDR3 is TGTGCCAGTGGCCGACAGGGGAGCACTGAAGCTTTCTTT. It codes for CASGRQGSTEAFF.